These T cell receptor beta chains were read from a single sample in a study of T cells in Graves' hyperthyroidism and ophthalmopathy. TCRdb reanalysed the multiplex PCR reads using MiXCR and keeps one entry per CDR3 protein. The table has 400,000 to 500,000 distinct CDR3 sequences, about 15% seen once; the top ten hold about 13%. The sequencing sample was made of blood. All receptors derive from a man between 18 and 29 years old with Graves' ophthalmopathy. Each CDR3 is given with its conserved first and last residue. Fields, in order: D gene, J gene, V gene, clone size, CDR3 protein, CDR3 DNA. D genes are given only for firm matches. Clone size is not always given. Where it is, it says once, few, many or a class for expanded clones.

d_gene: TRBD1; j_gene: TRBJ1-1; v_gene: TRBV5-6; abundance: many; CDR3aa: CASSLAQGATRTEAFF; CDR3nt: TGTGCCAGCAGCTTGGCTCAGGGGGCGACGCGAACTGAAGCTTTCTTT
d_gene: NA; j_gene: TRBJ2-5; v_gene: TRBV5-1; abundance: NA; CDR3aa: CASSPGVVGLETQYF; CDR3nt: TGCGCCAGCAGCCCAGGGGTCGTCGGATTGGAGACCCAGTACTTC
d_gene: TRBD1; j_gene: TRBJ2-7; v_gene: TRBV9; abundance: few; CDR3aa: CASSVGQGAPNEQYF; CDR3nt: TGTGCCAGCAGCGTAGGGCAGGGGGCGCCTAACGAGCAGTACTTC
d_gene: NA; j_gene: TRBJ2-5; v_gene: TRBV4-1; abundance: few; CDR3aa: CASSHRASQETQYF; CDR3nt: TGCGCCAGCAGTCACAGGGCCAGCCAAGAGACCCAGTACTTC
d_gene: NA; j_gene: TRBJ2-7; v_gene: TRBV7-3; abundance: few; CDR3aa: CASSSTVSSYEQYF; CDR3nt: TGTGCCAGCAGCTCGACAGTGAGCTCCTACGAGCAGTACTTC
d_gene: NA; j_gene: TRBJ1-5; v_gene: TRBV6-5; abundance: NA; CDR3aa: CASSYSAGVSQPQHF; CDR3nt: TGTGCCAGCAGTTACTCAGCAGGGGTTTCCCAGCCCCAGCATTTT
d_gene: TRBD2; j_gene: TRBJ2-1; v_gene: TRBV5-1; abundance: many; CDR3aa: CASSLNAGVDNEQFF; CDR3nt: TGCGCCAGCAGCTTGAATGCGGGAGTGGACAATGAGCAGTTCTTC
d_gene: NA; j_gene: TRBJ2-2; v_gene: TRBV7-3; abundance: NA; CDR3aa: CASTKSNTGELFF; CDR3nt: TGTGCCAGCACCAAGTCGAACACCGGGGAGCTGTTTTTT
d_gene: NA; j_gene: TRBJ2-2; v_gene: TRBV19; abundance: NA; CDR3aa: CASSPAGAHTGELFF; CDR3nt: TGTGCCAGTAGTCCGGCAGGGGCCCACACCGGGGAGCTGTTTTTT
d_gene: NA; j_gene: TRBJ1-3; v_gene: TRBV9; abundance: NA; CDR3aa: CASSVASGGNTIYF; CDR3nt: TGTGCCAGCAGCGTAGCGTCAGGGGGAAACACCATATATTTT
d_gene: NA; j_gene: TRBJ2-2; v_gene: TRBV5-1; abundance: NA; CDR3aa: CASNQWGGDTGELFF; CDR3nt: TGCGCCAGCAACCAGTGGGGGGGCGACACCGGGGAGCTGTTTTTT
d_gene: TRBD1; j_gene: TRBJ2-5; v_gene: TRBV7-9; abundance: few; CDR3aa: CASSPGQGAGGYQETQYF; CDR3nt: TGTGCCAGCAGCCCGGGACAGGGGGCTGGTGGTTACCAAGAGACCCAGTACTTC
d_gene: NA; j_gene: TRBJ1-2; v_gene: TRBV7-8; abundance: many; CDR3aa: CASSSRPGNYGYTF; CDR3nt: TGTGCCAGCAGCTCCCGCCCCGGGAACTATGGCTACACCTTC
d_gene: NA; j_gene: TRBJ1-2; v_gene: TRBV4-2; abundance: NA; CDR3aa: CASSQEGASGYTF; CDR3nt: TGTGCCAGCAGCCAAGAAGGGGCGTCTGGCTACACCTTC
d_gene: NA; j_gene: TRBJ2-3; v_gene: TRBV30; abundance: NA; CDR3aa: CAWSSPDTQYF; CDR3nt: TGTGCCTGGAGCTCTCCAGATACGCAGTATTTT
d_gene: TRBD2; j_gene: TRBJ2-3; v_gene: TRBV20-1; abundance: many; CDR3aa: CSARGGGIDTQYF; CDR3nt: TGCAGTGCTAGGGGGGGGGGAATAGATACGCAGTATTTT
d_gene: TRBD2; j_gene: TRBJ2-3; v_gene: TRBV27; abundance: many; CDR3aa: CASSLGLAGTGTQYF; CDR3nt: TGTGCCAGCAGCTTGGGTCTAGCGGGGACGGGTACGCAGTATTTT
d_gene: TRBD2; j_gene: TRBJ2-3; v_gene: TRBV9; abundance: many; CDR3aa: CASSVARTSGRTDTQYF; CDR3nt: TGTGCCAGCAGCGTAGCGCGGACTAGCGGGCGCACAGATACGCAGTATTTT
d_gene: TRBD1; j_gene: TRBJ2-7; v_gene: TRBV13; abundance: many; CDR3aa: CASRGQGHHEQYF; CDR3nt: TGTGCCAGCAGAGGACAGGGCCACCACGAGCAGTACTTC
d_gene: NA; j_gene: TRBJ2-4; v_gene: TRBV18; abundance: many; CDR3aa: CASSHEDLIQGNIQYF; CDR3nt: TGTGCCAGCTCACACGAAGACCTGATCCAAGGAAACATTCAGTACTTC
d_gene: TRBD1; j_gene: TRBJ1-6; v_gene: TRBV12-3/TRBV12-4; abundance: NA; CDR3aa: CASSSGTGVNSPLHF; CDR3nt: TGTGCCAGCAGTTCCGGGACAGGGGTGAATTCACCCCTCCACTTT
d_gene: TRBD2; j_gene: TRBJ2-5; v_gene: TRBV19; abundance: few; CDR3aa: CASIGTSGQETQYF; CDR3nt: TGTGCCAGTATAGGGACTAGCGGTCAAGAGACCCAGTACTTC
d_gene: NA; j_gene: TRBJ2-7; v_gene: TRBV2; abundance: many; CDR3aa: CASSALSVYSYEQYF; CDR3nt: TGTGCCAGCAGTGCACTCTCGGTATACTCCTACGAGCAGTACTTC
d_gene: NA; j_gene: TRBJ2-7; v_gene: TRBV7-8; abundance: many; CDR3aa: CASSQGTGEQYF; CDR3nt: TGTGCCAGCAGCCAAGGGACGGGTGAGCAGTACTTC
d_gene: TRBD2; j_gene: TRBJ2-3; v_gene: TRBV7-2; abundance: many; CDR3aa: CASSLLAGGVNTQYF; CDR3nt: TGTGCCAGCAGCCTGCTGGCGGGGGGGGTGAATACGCAGTATTTT
d_gene: NA; j_gene: TRBJ1-5; v_gene: TRBV6-2/TRBV6-3; abundance: many; CDR3aa: CASSYWASEPQHF; CDR3nt: TGTGCCAGCAGTTACTGGGCCTCCGAGCCCCAGCATTTT
d_gene: NA; j_gene: TRBJ1-1; v_gene: TRBV13; abundance: many; CDR3aa: CASNEQGMNTEAFF; CDR3nt: TGTGCCAGCAACGAACAGGGTATGAACACTGAAGCTTTCTTT
d_gene: NA; j_gene: TRBJ2-1; v_gene: TRBV3-1; abundance: many; CDR3aa: CASSSGKEQFF; CDR3nt: TGTGCCAGCAGCTCCGGCAAGGAGCAGTTCTTC